These T cell receptor beta chains were read from a single sample in a study of human T cells and chemical hapten exposure. From the RACE reads, TCRdb called clonotypes with MiXCR, one entry per CDR3 protein. The repertoire holds approximately 74,000 distinct CDR3 sequences, with around 30% as singletons. The material sequenced was whole blood, taken in connection with sensitization to the hapten diphenylcyclopropenone (DPC). The origin of the receptors is a man between 35 and 55 years old with alopecia areata. Some clones in this sample may be carry-over from other donors' samples. Both conserved end residues are part of each CDR3. The order of the fields is J gene, D gene, V gene, CDR3 length, clone size, CDR3 DNA, CDR3 protein. D genes are given only for firm matches. Clone size, where shown, is once, few, many, or a class for clones that have expanded.

TRBJ2-1	.	TRBV27	18	.	TGTGCCAGCAGTTTATCGTCGGGGTCCGCACCCCATTACAATGAGCAGTTCTTC	CASSLSSGSAPHYNEQFF
TRBJ1-5	.	TRBV5-6	14	.	TGTGCCAGCAGCTTGGGTCGACAGAATCAGCCCCAGCATTTT	CASSLGRQNQPQHF
TRBJ2-3	.	TRBV3-1	15	many	TGTGCCAGCAGCCATCACGGGAGAGGGACAGATACGCAGTATTTT	CASSHHGRGTDTQYF
TRBJ1-4	.	TRBV9	16	few	TGTGCCAGCAGCGTAGGAGTGGGCGGGCCCTCGGAAAAACTGTTTTTT	CASSVGVGGPSEKLFF
TRBJ2-1	TRBD2	TRBV7-3	14	few	TGTGCCAGCAGTTGGAGCGGGAGTAGCGATGAGCAGTTCTTC	CASSWSGSSDEQFF
TRBJ2-4	.	TRBV30	15	few	TGTGCCTGGAAAGGAGGGGGGCTATCCAAAAACATTCAGTACTTC	CAWKGGGLSKNIQYF
TRBJ2-5	TRBD2	TRBV12-3/TRBV12-4	15	.	TGTGCCAGCAGTTTAACCGCGGGAGTAAATCTGGCCCAGTACTTC	CASSLTAGVNLAQYF
TRBJ2-5	.	TRBV28	15	few	TGTGCCAGCCCCCCGGCGGAGGGGGTCGGAGAGACCCAGTACTTC	CASPPAEGVGETQYF
TRBJ2-1	.	TRBV4-1	15	.	TGCGCCAGCAGCCAGAAAGGTTCCTCCTACAATGAGCAGTTCTTC	CASSQKGSSYNEQFF
TRBJ1-1	TRBD1	TRBV11-2	14	.	TGTGCCAGCAGCATCGGACAGGGGGGGACTGAAGCTTTCTTT	CASSIGQGGTEAFF
TRBJ1-5	.	TRBV3-1	13	.	TGTGCCAGCAGTGGCAGGGTTTCTCAGCCCCAGCATTTT	CASSGRVSQPQHF
TRBJ2-4	.	TRBV18	13	.	TGTGCCAGCTCACCACCCCGACAGAACATTCAGTACTTC	CASSPPRQNIQYF
TRBJ2-3	.	TRBV5-4	15	few	TGTGCCAGCAGCTTGGACTCGGCTAGCACAGATACGCAGTATTTT	CASSLDSASTDTQYF
TRBJ1-1	.	TRBV6-5	13	.	TGTGCCAGCAGCTTAAGACAGCACACTGAAGCTTTCTTT	CASSLRQHTEAFF
TRBJ1-2	TRBD1	TRBV3-1	11	.	TGTGCCAGCAGCCGAGGACAGGGTAAAACCTTC	CASSRGQGKTF
TRBJ2-2	.	TRBV20-1	13	.	TGCAGTGGCCCGGACAGAAACACCGGGGAGCTGTTTTTT	CSGPDRNTGELFF
TRBJ1-4	TRBD1	TRBV7-9	14	.	TGTGCCAGCAGCTTAAGAGGACAGGGCGAAAAACTGTTTTTT	CASSLRGQGEKLFF
TRBJ1-2	TRBD1	TRBV27	14	.	TGTGCCAGCAGGTCAGGGGGGGGTAACTATGGCTACACCTTC	CASRSGGGNYGYTF
TRBJ1-1	.	TRBV7-9	17	.	TGTGCCAGCAGCCCTGGCACGGACACAACGATGAACACTGAAGCTTTCTTT	CASSPGTDTTMNTEAFF
TRBJ1-1	.	TRBV20-1	16	once	TGCAGTGCTAGAGATTACGCAGGGGATAGGGTCACTGAAGCTTTCTTT	CSARDYAGDRVTEAFF
TRBJ2-4	.	TRBV6-5	15	many	TGTGCCAGCAGCAGGGAGGTATCAGCCAAAAACATTCAGTACTTC	CASSREVSAKNIQYF
TRBJ2-3	TRBD2	TRBV6-2/TRBV6-3	17	.	TGTGCCAGCAGTTACCTAGGACTAGCGGGATTCACAGATACGCAGTATTTT	CASSYLGLAGFTDTQYF
TRBJ2-7	TRBD1	TRBV28	15	few	TGTGCCAGCAGTCGCCCCGGGACAGGGGCCTACGAGCAGTACTTC	CASSRPGTGAYEQYF
TRBJ2-7	.	TRBV6-1	14	.	TGTGCCAGCAGTGAGGCGGGAATCTCCTACGAGCAGTACTTC	CASSEAGISYEQYF
TRBJ1-5	TRBD1	TRBV6-6	14	few	TGTGCCAGCAGGGGGACAGGGCTGGAACAGCCCCAGCATTTT	CASRGTGLEQPQHF
TRBJ2-3	.	TRBV7-9	10	.	TGTGCCAGCAGCACAGATACGCAGTATTTT	CASSTDTQYF
TRBJ1-1	.	TRBV9	15	.	TGTGCCAGCAGCGTATTCCCCTCGGAGAACACTGAAGCTTTCTTT	CASSVFPSENTEAFF